A selection of T cell receptor beta chains follows, all from one sample in a study of spatial heterogeneity in lung cancer. TCRdb independently ran MiXCR on the 5' RACE reads; one entry per CDR3 protein. The table shows about 38,000 distinct CDR3 sequences, with 6% to 9.5% occurring only once. The sequencing used PBMCs, collected at follow-up. The receptors originated from a male donor with early-stage non-small cell lung cancer. Each CDR3 is given with its conserved first and last residue. Each record gives: J gene, D gene, CDR3 length, V gene, clone size, CDR3 protein, CDR3 DNA. A D gene is named only where the DNA matches it firmly. Size values are once, few and many counts, or a class for expanded clones, and some rows have none.

>TRBJ1-3|-|15|TRBV7-2|-
CASSLTGLSENTIYF
TGTGCCAGCAGTTTGACAGGCCTCTCTGAAAACACCATATATTTT
>TRBJ2-1|TRBD2|14|TRBV7-9|many
CASSSSGGPNEQFF
TGTGCCAGCAGCTCAAGCGGGGGGCCAAATGAGCAGTTCTTC
>TRBJ2-7|-|14|TRBV19|many
CASSVSDSYYEQYF
TGTGCCAGTAGTGTCTCGGACTCTTACTACGAGCAGTACTTC
>TRBJ1-1|-|15|TRBV4-2|few
CASSQEEGSGTEAFF
TGTGCCAGCAGCCAAGAGGAGGGCTCGGGCACTGAAGCTTTCTTT
>TRBJ1-2|TRBD1|12|TRBV27|many
CASSGQGGGYTF
TGTGCCAGCAGTGGACAGGGGGGAGGCTACACCTTC
>TRBJ2-1|TRBD2|15|TRBV7-8|many
CASSTRLAPYNEQFF
TGTGCCAGCAGCACACGACTAGCCCCCTACAATGAGCAGTTCTTC
>TRBJ1-2|-|13|TRBV7-9|many
CASSLSASYGYTF
TGTGCCAGCAGTCTAAGCGCCAGCTATGGCTACACCTTC
>TRBJ2-1|-|16|TRBV29-1|many
CSVESIAADLYNEQFF
TGCAGCGTTGAGAGTATCGCAGCGGACCTCTACAATGAGCAGTTCTTC
>TRBJ2-2|-|13|TRBV19|-
CASRDFGAGELFF
TGTGCCAGCCGGGACTTCGGGGCCGGGGAGCTGTTTTTT
>TRBJ2-3|TRBD1|12|TRBV29-1|many
CSGQTGADTQYF
TGCAGCGGACAAACAGGGGCAGATACGCAGTATTTT
>TRBJ1-4|TRBD1|18|TRBV5-4|many
CASSLDVGQGGTNEKLFF
TGTGCCAGCAGCTTGGACGTGGGACAGGGTGGCACTAATGAAAAACTGTTTTTT
>TRBJ1-6|TRBD1|13|TRBV19|-
CGDRGEGNSPLHF
TGTGGGGACAGGGGAGAGGGTAATTCACCCCTCCACTTT
>TRBJ2-7|TRBD1|15|TRBV2|many
CASRLTGTGSYEQYF
TGTGCCAGCAGGCTCACCGGGACAGGGTCCTACGAGCAGTACTTC
>TRBJ2-1|TRBD1|16|TRBV27|many
CASSLSPGQGDNEQFF
TGTGCCAGCAGTTTATCTCCGGGACAGGGCGATAATGAGCAGTTCTTC
>TRBJ2-2|-|15|TRBV5-6|-
CASSLTGISAGELFF
TGTGCCAGCAGCTTGACAGGGATATCCGCCGGGGAGCTGTTTTTT
>TRBJ2-7|-|16|TRBV11-2|many
CASSLVMDSPSYEQYF
TGTGCCAGCAGCTTGGTGATGGACAGCCCGTCCTACGAGCAGTACTTC
>TRBJ2-5|TRBD1|16|TRBV7-3|many
CASSAHGTGNQETQYF
TGTGCCAGCAGCGCCCACGGGACAGGGAACCAAGAGACCCAGTACTTC
>TRBJ2-1|TRBD2|15|TRBV7-9|medium-sized
CASSPWGGANNEQFF
TGTGCCAGCAGCCCCTGGGGGGGAGCCAACAATGAGCAGTTCTTC
>TRBJ2-2|-|12|TRBV20-1|many
CSAPTETGELFF
TGCAGTGCCCCTACAGAAACCGGGGAGCTGTTTTTT
>TRBJ2-3|TRBD2|17|TRBV3-1|many
CASSPDSSGGYTDTQYF
TGTGCCAGCAGCCCCGATTCTAGCGGGGGATACACAGATACGCAGTATTTT
>TRBJ1-3|-|15|TRBV12-3/TRBV12-4|few
CASSLGVLSGNTIYF
TGTGCCAGCAGTTTGGGTGTTCTCTCTGGAAACACCATATATTTT
>TRBJ1-1|TRBD1|16|TRBV7-3|many
CASSSPVTGGDTEAFF
TGTGCCAGCAGCTCCCCCGTGACAGGGGGGGACACTGAAGCTTTCTTT
>TRBJ2-3|TRBD2|13|TRBV20-1|-
CSARLAGRDTQYF
TGCAGTGCCCGTCTAGCGGGCCGGGATACGCAGTATTTT
>TRBJ2-3|TRBD1|16|TRBV11-2|-
CASSLDQGARTDTQYF
TGTGCCAGCAGCTTAGACCAGGGGGCGAGGACAGATACGCAGTATTTT
>TRBJ2-7|-|12|TRBV6-1|many
CASRSTTYEQYF
TGTGCCAGCAGGTCCACTACCTACGAGCAGTACTTC
>TRBJ2-6|-|16|TRBV15|many
CATSRDWAAGANVLTF
TGTGCCACCAGCAGAGATTGGGCAGCTGGGGCCAACGTCCTGACTTTC
>TRBJ2-3|TRBD2|14|TRBV6-2/TRBV6-3|few
CASCPSGDTDTQYF
TGTGCCAGCTGCCCCAGCGGGGACACAGATACGCAGTATTTT
>TRBJ1-5|TRBD1|14|TRBV12-3/TRBV12-4|-
CASNFDRGNQPQHF
TGTGCCAGCAACTTCGACAGGGGAAATCAGCCCCAGCATTTT